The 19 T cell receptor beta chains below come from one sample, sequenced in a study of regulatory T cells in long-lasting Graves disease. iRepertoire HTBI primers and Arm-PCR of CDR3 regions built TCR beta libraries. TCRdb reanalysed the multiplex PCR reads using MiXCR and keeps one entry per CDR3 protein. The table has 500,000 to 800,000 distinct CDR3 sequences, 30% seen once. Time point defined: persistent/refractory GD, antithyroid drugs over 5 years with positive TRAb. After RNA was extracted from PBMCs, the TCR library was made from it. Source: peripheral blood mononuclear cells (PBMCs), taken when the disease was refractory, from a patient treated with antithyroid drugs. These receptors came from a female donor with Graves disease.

CDR3 amino acids: CSALDPRRTYEQYF. The CDR3 DNA follows: TGCAGTGCCCTAGATCCCAGGAGAACCTACGAGCAGTACTTC. The genes are TRBV20-1 and TRBJ2-7; D is unresolved. This CDR3 contains 14 residues. Looked up from germline, CDR1 is DFQATT and CDR2 is SNEGSKA (reference sequence). V lost 6 bases, J lost 2 bases, and 17 bases lay in between.

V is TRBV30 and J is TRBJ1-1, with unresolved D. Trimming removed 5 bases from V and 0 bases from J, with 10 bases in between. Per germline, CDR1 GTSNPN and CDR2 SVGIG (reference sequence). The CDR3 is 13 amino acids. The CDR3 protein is CAWLPRVNTEAFF. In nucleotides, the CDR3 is TGTGCCTGGCTCCCAAGGGTGAACACTGAAGCTTTCTTT.

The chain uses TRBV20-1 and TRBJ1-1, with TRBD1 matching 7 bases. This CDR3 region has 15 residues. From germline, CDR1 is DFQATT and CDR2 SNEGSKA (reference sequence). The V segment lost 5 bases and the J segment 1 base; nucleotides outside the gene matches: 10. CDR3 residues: CSAPISGQWNTEAFF. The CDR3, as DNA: TGCAGTGCTCCCATCTCGGGACAGTGGAACACTGAAGCTTTCTTT.

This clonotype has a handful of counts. Here the CDR3 reads CSARDSREKTYNSPLHF. Written as DNA, the CDR3 is TGCAGTGCTAGAGATTCCAGGGAGAAAACGTATAATTCACCCCTCCACTTT. The gene calls are TRBV20-1 and TRBJ1-6; D may be TRBD1 (5 bases). This CDR3 comprises 17 residues. Trimming took 0 bases from V and 4 from J, leaving 16 bases between them. CDR1 is DFQATT and CDR2 is SNEGSKA in the germline V gene (reference sequence).

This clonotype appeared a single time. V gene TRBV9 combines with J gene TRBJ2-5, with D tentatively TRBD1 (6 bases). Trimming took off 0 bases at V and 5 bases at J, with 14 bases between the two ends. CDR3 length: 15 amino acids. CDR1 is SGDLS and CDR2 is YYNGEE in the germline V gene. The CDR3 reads CASSVGGGARETQYF. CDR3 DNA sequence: TGTGCCAGCAGCGTAGGTGGGGGCGCGAGGGAGACCCAGTACTTC. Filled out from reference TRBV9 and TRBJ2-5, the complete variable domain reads DSGVTQTPKHLITATGQRVTLRCSPRSGDLSVYWYQQSLDQGLQFLIQYYNGEERAKGNILERFSAQQFPDLHSELNLSSLELGDSALYFCASSVGGGARETQYFGPGTRLLVL.

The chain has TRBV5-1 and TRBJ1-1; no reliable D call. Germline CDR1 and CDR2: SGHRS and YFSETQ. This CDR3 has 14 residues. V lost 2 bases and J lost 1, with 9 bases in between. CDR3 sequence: CASSFQTANTEAFF. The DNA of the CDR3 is TGCGCCAGCAGCTTCCAGACGGCGAACACTGAAGCTTTCTTT.

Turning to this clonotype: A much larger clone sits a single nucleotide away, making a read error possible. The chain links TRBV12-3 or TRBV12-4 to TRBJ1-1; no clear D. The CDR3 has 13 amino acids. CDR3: CASKWEENAEAFF. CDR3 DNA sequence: TGTGCCAGCAAATGGGAGGAGAACGCTGAAGCTTTCTTT.

DNA of the CDR3: TGTGCCAGCAGCCTCGGGACTAGCGGGTCTTTAAACGCCGGGGAGCTGTTTTTT. Residues: CASSLGTSGSLNAGELFF. The chain recombines TRBV12-3 or TRBV12-4 with TRBJ2-2; 12 nucleotides line up with TRBD2. The CDR3 length is 18 residues. V lost 6 bases, J lost 6 bases, and 14 bases stayed unmatched.

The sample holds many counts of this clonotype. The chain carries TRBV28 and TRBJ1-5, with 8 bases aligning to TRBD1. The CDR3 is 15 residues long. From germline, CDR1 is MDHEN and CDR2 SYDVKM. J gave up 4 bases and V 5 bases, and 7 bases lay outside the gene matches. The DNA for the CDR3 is TGTGCCAGCAGTCCAGATCAGGGGGCGAATCAGCCCCAGCATTTT. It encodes CASSPDQGANQPQHF.

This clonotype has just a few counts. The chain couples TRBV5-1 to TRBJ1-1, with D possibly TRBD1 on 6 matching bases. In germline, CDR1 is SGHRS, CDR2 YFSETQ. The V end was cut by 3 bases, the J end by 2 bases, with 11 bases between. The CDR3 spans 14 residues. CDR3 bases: TGCGCCAGCAGCTCGACAGGCTTCAACACTGAAGCTTTCTTT. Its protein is CASSSTGFNTEAFF.

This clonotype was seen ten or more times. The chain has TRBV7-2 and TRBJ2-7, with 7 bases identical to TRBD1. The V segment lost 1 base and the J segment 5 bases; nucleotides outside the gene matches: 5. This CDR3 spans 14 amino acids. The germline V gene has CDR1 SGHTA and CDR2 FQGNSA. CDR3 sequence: CASSLDRQGHEQYF. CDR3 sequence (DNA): TGTGCCAGCAGCTTAGACCGACAGGGCCACGAGCAGTACTTC.

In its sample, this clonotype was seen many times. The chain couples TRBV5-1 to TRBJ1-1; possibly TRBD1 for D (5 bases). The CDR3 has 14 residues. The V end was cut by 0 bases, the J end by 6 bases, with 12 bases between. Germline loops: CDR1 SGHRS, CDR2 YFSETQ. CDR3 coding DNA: TGCGCCAGCAGCTTGGACTCGACAGACTCTGAAGCTTTCTTT. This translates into CASSLDSTDSEAFF.

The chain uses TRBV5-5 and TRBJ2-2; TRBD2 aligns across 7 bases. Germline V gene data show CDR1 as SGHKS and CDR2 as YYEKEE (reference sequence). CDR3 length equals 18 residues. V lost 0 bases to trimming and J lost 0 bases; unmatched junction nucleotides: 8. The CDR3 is CASSLAEGAGTNTGELFF. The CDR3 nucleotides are TGTGCCAGCAGCTTGGCCGAGGGAGCGGGGACGAACACCGGGGAGCTGTTTTTT.

The CDR3 loop is CASSGGFLEAFF. The CDR3 region has the DNA TGTGCCAGCAGTGGGGGGTTTCTAGAAGCTTTCTTT. J is TRBJ1-1 and V is TRBV6-1, with D possibly TRBD1 on 5 matching bases. CDR1 and CDR2 from the germline V gene are MNHNS and SASEGT. The V end was cut by 4 bases, the J end by 8 bases, with 11 bases between. CDR3 length: 12 amino acids.

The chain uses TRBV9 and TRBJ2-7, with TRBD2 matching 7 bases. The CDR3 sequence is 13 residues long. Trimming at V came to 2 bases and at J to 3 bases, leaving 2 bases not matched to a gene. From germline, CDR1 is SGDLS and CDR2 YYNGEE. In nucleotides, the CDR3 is TGTGCCAGCAGCGTCGGACTAGTCTACGAGCAGTACTTC. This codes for CASSVGLVYEQYF.

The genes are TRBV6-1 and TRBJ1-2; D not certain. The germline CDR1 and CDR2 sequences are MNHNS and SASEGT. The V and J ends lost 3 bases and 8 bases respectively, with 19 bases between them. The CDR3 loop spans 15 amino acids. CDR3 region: CASSDLQNPTRGYTF. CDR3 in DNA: TGTGCCAGCAGTGATTTACAGAATCCGACGCGGGGCTACACCTTC.

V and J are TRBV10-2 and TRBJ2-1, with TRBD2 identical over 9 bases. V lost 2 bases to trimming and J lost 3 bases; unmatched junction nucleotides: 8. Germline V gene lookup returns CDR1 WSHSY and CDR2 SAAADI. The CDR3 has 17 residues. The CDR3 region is CASSEAMGLANYNEQFF. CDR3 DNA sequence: TGCGCCAGCAGTGAGGCTATGGGACTAGCTAACTACAATGAGCAGTTCTTC.

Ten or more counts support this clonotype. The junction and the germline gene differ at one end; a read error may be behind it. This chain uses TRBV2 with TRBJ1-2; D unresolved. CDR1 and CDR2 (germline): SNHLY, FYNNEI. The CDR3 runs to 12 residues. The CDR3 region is CASSRGQILGDF. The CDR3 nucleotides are TGTGCCAGTTCCCGAGGGCAGATTCTCGGCGACTTC.

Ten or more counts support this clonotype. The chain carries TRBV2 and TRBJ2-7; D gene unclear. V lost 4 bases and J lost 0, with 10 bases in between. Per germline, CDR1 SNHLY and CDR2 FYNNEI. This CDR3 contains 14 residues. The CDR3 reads CASSAGVSSYEQYF. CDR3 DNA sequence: TGTGCCAGCAGTGCTGGCGTGAGCTCCTACGAGCAGTACTTC. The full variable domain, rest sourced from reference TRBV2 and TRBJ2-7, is EPEVTQTPSHQVTQMGQEVILRCVPISNHLYFYWYRQILGQKVEFLVSFYNNEISEKSEIFDDQFSVERPDGSNFTLKIRSTKLEDSAMYFCASSAGVSSYEQYFGPGTRLTVT.